This T cell receptor beta chain was recorded in a study of T cell responses to AZD1222 COVID-19 vaccine. Here immunoSEQ multiplex PCR was the method, and the copy in TCRdb shows in-frame clones only, minus some. The repertoire holds about 49,000 clones, with around four fifths as singletons. Findings of the study overall: Nearly half of spike-specific TCRs reportedly target unmutated variant regions. Just a handful of AZD1222 recipients were seropositive at baseline.

Trimming at V came to 5 bases and at J to 2 bases, leaving 11 bases not matched to a gene. Germline CDR1 and CDR2: SGHAT and FQNNGV. This CDR3 comprises 17 residues. Details on this clone: No antigen is known for it.

The gene calls are TRBV11-2 and TRBJ2-3, with TRBD1 matching 9 bases. This sequence was found in an adult in good health. The specimen comprised peripheral blood, sampled on day 0 of MenACWY control vaccination. CDR3 nucleotides: TGTGCCAGCAGCCAGAGGACAGGGGTCCTTCCCACAGATACGCAGTATTTT. This encodes CASSQRTGVLPTDTQYF.